This T cell receptor beta chain came from a study of blood T cell repertoires in COVID-19. On the study more broadly: Recovery meant two consecutive negative NP/OP PCR tests, professional clearance, or resolved symptoms.

The germline V and J ends were trimmed by 5 bases and 3 bases, with 9 bases remaining between them. The CDR3 sequence is 13 residues long. The germline V gene has CDR1 LNHNV and CDR2 YYDKDF (reference sequence). Assay: immunoSEQ multiplex PCR; the TCRdb copy retains only in-frame clones and omits some. The table includes fewer than 350,000 clones, approximately 90% detected once. This clonotype originated in a woman aged 55-69 years in a cohort exposed to, infected with or recovered from COVID-19 (not recorded which). Sequenced: PBMCs or T cells enriched from blood (not recorded which). The chain carries TRBV15 and TRBJ2-3; D is perhaps TRBD2 (5 bases). CDR3 loop: CATSVRGTDTQYF. The CDR3 DNA is TGTGCCACCAGCGTTAGAGGGACAGATACGCAGTATTTT.